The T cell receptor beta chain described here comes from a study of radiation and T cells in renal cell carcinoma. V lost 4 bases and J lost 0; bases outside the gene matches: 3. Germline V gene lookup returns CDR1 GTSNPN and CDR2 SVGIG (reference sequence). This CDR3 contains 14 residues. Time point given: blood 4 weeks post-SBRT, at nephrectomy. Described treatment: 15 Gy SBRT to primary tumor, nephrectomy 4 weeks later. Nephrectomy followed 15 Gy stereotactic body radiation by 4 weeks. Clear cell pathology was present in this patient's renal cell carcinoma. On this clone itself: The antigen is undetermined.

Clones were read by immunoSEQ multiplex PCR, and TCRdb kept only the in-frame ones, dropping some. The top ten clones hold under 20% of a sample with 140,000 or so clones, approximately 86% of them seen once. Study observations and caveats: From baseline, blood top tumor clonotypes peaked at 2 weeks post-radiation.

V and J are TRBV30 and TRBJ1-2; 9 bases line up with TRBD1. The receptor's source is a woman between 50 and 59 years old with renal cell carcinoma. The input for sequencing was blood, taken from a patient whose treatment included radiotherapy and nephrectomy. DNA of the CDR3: TGTGCCTGGACCGGGACAGGGTCTAACTATGGCTACACCTTC. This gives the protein CAWTGTGSNYGYTF.